The 26 T cell receptor beta chains presented below share a single source sample, sequenced in a study of healthy donors' naive CD4 and CD8 T cells. Starting from about 470 ng of total RNA, TCR libraries were made with linear amplification. TCRdb re-called the reads through MiXCR, storing one row per CDR3 protein. This table has approximately 180,000 distinct CDR3 sequences, around 80% appearing once. Sequenced: naive CD4+ and CD8+ T cells sorted from blood, pooled from several donors. These receptor sequences come from a pool of human donors in good health; the sample pools cells from several healthy donors.

This clonotype was picked up a small number of times. CDR3 nucleotides: TGTGCCAGCAGTCAAGTACAGGGGGCGGAGGAGACCCAGTACTTC. It translates to CASSQVQGAEETQYF. This chain links TRBV12-3 or TRBV12-4 with TRBJ2-5; 9 nucleotides align to TRBD1. V lost 5 bases, J lost 5 bases, and 9 bases stayed unmatched. CDR3 length: 15 amino acids.

This chain uses TRBV29-1 with TRBJ1-5; D might be TRBD1 (5 bases). Germline values: CDR1 SQVTM, CDR2 ANQGSEA. V lost 8 bases and J 10 bases, leaving 21 bases between the germline ends. The CDR3 runs to 13 residues. The CDR3 bases are TGCAGCACCTGGGACGGACCAACTAGTCCCCAGCATTTT. It translates to CSTWDGPTSPQHF.

The rearrangement links TRBV27 to TRBJ2-3; 9 nucleotides line up with TRBD2. Germline CDR1 reads MNHEY; CDR2 reads SMNVEV (reference sequence). This CDR3 has 15 residues. Losses at the gene ends were 5 bases for V and 3 bases for J; bases not matched to a gene: 6. CDR3 amino acids: CASSDSGSVTDTQYF. The CDR3 DNA reads as TGTGCCAGCAGTGATAGCGGGAGCGTGACAGATACGCAGTATTTT.

The DNA of the CDR3 is TGTGCCAGCAGCGGGACAGGGGGACGGGATACGCAGTATTTT. As protein: CASSGTGGRDTQYF. V and J are TRBV5-6 and TRBJ2-3; 11 bases are a match to TRBD1. CDR1 and CDR2 from the germline V gene are SGHDT and YYEEEE. This CDR3 spans 14 amino acids. The ends lost 4 bases at V and 6 bases at J; junction bases unmatched: 4.

V is TRBV19 and J is TRBJ1-5; 9 nucleotides line up with TRBD1. This CDR3 is built from 15 residues. V dropped 4 bases and J dropped 7; count of bases not matched to a gene: 8. CDR1 and CDR2 from the germline V gene are LNHDA and SQIVND (reference sequence). The DNA of the CDR3 is TGTGCCAGTAGTACCTCACAGGGGGCACGGCAGCCCCAGCATTTT. Translated, it gives CASSTSQGARQPQHF. Full variable domain (outside the CDR3, taken from reference TRBV19 and TRBJ1-5): DGGITQSPKYLFRKEGQNVTLSCEQNLNHDAMYWYRQDPGQGLRLIYYSQIVNDFQKGDIAEGYSVSREKKESFPLTVTSAQKNPTAFYLCASSTSQGARQPQHFGDGTRLSIL.

The chain uses TRBV30 and TRBJ1-2; D is perhaps TRBD1 (6 bases). Looked up from germline, CDR1 is GTSNPN and CDR2 is SVGIG (reference sequence). The CDR3 spans 14 residues. V was shortened by 0 bases and J by 5 bases, with 13 bases between the two germline ends. The DNA for the CDR3 is TGTGCCTGGAGTGTACCGCGGACAGAATATGGCTACACCTTC. Translated, it gives CAWSVPRTEYGYTF.

This clonotype has only one observation. The rearrangement uses TRBV6-5 and TRBJ2-3; 12 nucleotides match TRBD2. J lost 5 bases, V lost 7 bases, and 4 bases had no gene match. Germline CDR1 MNHEY, CDR2 SVGAGI. CDR3 length equals 14 residues. Here the CDR3 reads CASTTSGGIDTQYF. As DNA, the CDR3 is TGTGCCAGCACTACTAGCGGGGGGATAGATACGCAGTATTTT.

The chain uses TRBV5-6 and TRBJ2-4, with D possibly matching TRBD2 (6 bases). Deletions cut 4 bases from V and 7 bases from J, with 6 bases between. This CDR3 has 11 residues. From germline, CDR1 is SGHDT and CDR2 YYEEEE. This CDR3 is CASSGGNIQYF. DNA of the CDR3: TGTGCCAGCAGCGGAGGGAACATTCAGTACTTC.

The rearrangement joins TRBV29-1 to TRBJ1-1; 7 bases align to TRBD1. The germline CDR1 and CDR2 sequences are SQVTM and ANQGSEA. V lost 6 bases, J lost 6 bases, and 10 bases stayed unmatched. This CDR3 spans 13 amino acids. CDR3 nucleotide sequence: TGCAGCGTCTTAACAGGGGATAGCGCTGAAGCTTTCTTT. This codes for CSVLTGDSAEAFF.

V gene TRBV27 combines with J gene TRBJ1-5; 7 bases are a match to TRBD1. V lost 8 bases to trimming and J lost 1 base; unmatched junction nucleotides: 5. The CDR3 consists of 14 residues. Germline CDR1 reads MNHEY; CDR2 reads SMNVEV (reference sequence). The CDR3 region has the DNA TGTGCCAGCCGACAGGGTAAAAGCAATCAGCCCCAGCATTTT. It yields the protein CASRQGKSNQPQHF.

The chain links TRBV24-1 to TRBJ2-3; D is ambiguous. The CDR3 loop spans 14 amino acids. Between the trimmed V and J ends, which lost 3 bases and 2 bases, there was a span of 8 bases. The germline V gene encodes CDR1 KGHDR and CDR2 SFDVKD. CDR3 DNA: TGTGCCACCAGTGATCCAGGTTACACAGATACGCAGTATTTT. It is translated as CATSDPGYTDTQYF.

The rearrangement links TRBV27 to TRBJ1-5; TRBD1 matches at 11 bases. Trimming cost V 8 bases and J 4 bases; bases outside gene matches: 4. The germline gives CDR1 MNHEY, CDR2 SMNVEV (reference sequence). The CDR3 runs 14 residues. CDR3 region: CASAGTGGNQPQHF. CDR3 nucleotides: TGTGCCAGCGCCGGGACAGGGGGGAATCAGCCCCAGCATTTT.

This clonotype was observed a handful of times. The chain carries TRBV6-5 and TRBJ1-6, with D possibly being TRBD1 (5 bases). From germline, CDR1 is MNHEY and CDR2 SVGAGI. Trimming shortened V by 10 bases and J by 7 bases, and 14 bases separated the two germline ends. The length of the CDR3 is 13 residues. The CDR3 protein is CATHRDPNSPLHF. The CDR3 region has the DNA TGTGCCACGCACCGGGACCCCAATTCACCCCTCCACTTT.

The chain carries TRBV2 and TRBJ2-1; 13 positions match TRBD2. CDR3 length: 13 residues. Germline lookup yields CDR1 SNHLY and CDR2 FYNNEI. The trim removed 11 bases at V and 9 bases at J, leaving 7 bases unmatched. The DNA for the CDR3 is TGTGCCGCCTCGGGACTAGCGGGGATTGAGCAGTTCTTC. Protein product: CAASGLAGIEQFF. The full variable domain, its missing parts supplied by reference TRBV2 and TRBJ2-1, is EPEVTQTPSHQVTQMGQEVILRCVPISNHLYFYWYRQILGQKVEFLVSFYNNEISEKSEIFDDQFSVERPDGSNFTLKIRSTKLEDSAMYFCAASGLAGIEQFFGPGTRLTVL.

This clonotype appeared once. This chain joins TRBV12-3 or TRBV12-4 and TRBJ2-1, with D possibly being TRBD2 (6 bases). The V gene lost 1 base and the J gene lost 7 bases, with 11 bases spanning the gap. This CDR3 has 14 residues. Written as DNA, the CDR3 is TGTGCCAGCAGTTTAGAGGTTGCGGGGAATGAGCAGTTCTTC. This encodes CASSLEVAGNEQFF.

The table lists this clonotype with a count of one. The chain joins TRBV27 to TRBJ2-5; D ambiguous. Germline values: CDR1 MNHEY, CDR2 SMNVEV (reference sequence). This CDR3 contains 14 residues. V dropped 3 bases and J dropped 5 bases, with 13 bases sitting between them. The CDR3 loop reads CASSFWGSGETQYF. The DNA for the CDR3 is TGTGCCAGCAGTTTTTGGGGTTCTGGGGAGACCCAGTACTTC.

The rearrangement links TRBV11-3 to TRBJ2-1; the match to TRBD2 covers 7 bases. The V gene's germline CDR1 is SGHNT and CDR2 YENEEA. The CDR3 length is 16 residues. V gave up 6 bases and J gave up 0 bases; unmatched junction bases: 8. The CDR3 DNA reads as TGTGCCAGCAGATGGGAGGGCGGGAGCTCCTACAATGAGCAGTTCTTC. It encodes CASRWEGGSSYNEQFF.

V and J are TRBV6-5 and TRBJ2-1; possible D gene TRBD2, 6 bases. V lost 4 bases and J lost 1, with 14 bases in between. Germline assignment: CDR1 MNHEY and CDR2 SVGAGI. This CDR3 contains 16 residues. The CDR3 sequence is CASSSGTGGSYNEQFF. CDR3 DNA sequence: TGTGCCAGCAGTTCCGGGACTGGGGGTTCCTACAATGAGCAGTTCTTC.

This chain links TRBV12-3 or TRBV12-4 with TRBJ1-1; D gene uncertain. V lost 6 bases to trimming and J lost 7 bases, with 12 bases between them. The CDR3 is 12 amino acids. The CDR3 nucleotides read TGTGCCAGCAGGCCGGGGTTCCTTGAAGCTTTCTTT. Translating it yields CASRPGFLEAFF.

The chain is built from TRBV7-9 and TRBJ2-3, with D possibly matching TRBD1 (5 bases). Per the germline V gene, CDR1 is SEHNR and CDR2 is FQNEAQ (reference sequence). V lost 3 bases to trimming and J lost 2 bases, with 9 bases between them. This CDR3 spans 14 amino acids. CDR3 in amino acids: CASSFRQSTDTQYF. CDR3 coding DNA: TGTGCCAGCAGCTTTCGACAGTCCACAGATACGCAGTATTTT.

This chain connects TRBV29-1 to TRBJ2-1; no clear D gene. The V end lost 7 bases, the J end lost 0 bases, and 10 bases lay between the germline ends. CDR3 size: 13 residues. CDR1 and CDR2 (germline): SQVTM, ANQGSEA. CDR3 coding DNA: TGCAGCGCGGTCCGTTACTCCTACAATGAGCAGTTCTTC. It encodes CSAVRYSYNEQFF.

This chain uses TRBV29-1 with TRBJ1-1; TRBD1 matches at 8 bases. V shed 6 bases and J 7 bases; nucleotides not matched to a gene: 10. The CDR3 loop spans 13 amino acids. Germline V gene data show CDR1 as SQVTM and CDR2 as ANQGSEA. The CDR3 DNA follows: TGCAGCGTACCTAATACCGGGACAGGTGAAGCTTTCTTT. Translating it yields CSVPNTGTGEAFF.

This chain uses TRBV24-1 with TRBJ2-7; D is undetermined. Trimming took 0 bases from V and 6 from J, leaving 2 bases between them. CDR1 and CDR2 (germline): KGHDR, SFDVKD. This CDR3 region has 11 residues. CDR3 loop: CATSDLGEQYF. The CDR3 region has the DNA TGTGCCACCAGTGATTTGGGCGAGCAGTACTTC.

This chain links TRBV29-1 with TRBJ2-1; D perhaps matches TRBD1 (6 bases). Germline CDR1 and CDR2: SQVTM and ANQGSEA. There are 13 residues in the CDR3. Trimming removed 1 base from V and 10 bases from J, with 14 bases in between. The CDR3 reads CSVEGGQGREQFF. The DNA of the CDR3 is TGCAGCGTTGAAGGGGGACAAGGGAGAGAGCAGTTCTTC.

The CDR3 DNA reads TGCAGCGTTACAGGGCGGAATACGCAGTATTTT. Its protein is CSVTGRNTQYF. The chain has TRBV29-1 and TRBJ2-3, with D perhaps TRBD1 (6 bases). V was clipped by 5 bases and J by 7 bases, with 10 bases between them. The germline V gene has CDR1 SQVTM and CDR2 ANQGSEA. This CDR3 is built from 11 residues.

The chain recombines TRBV30 with TRBJ1-1, with D possibly being TRBD1 (5 bases). The length of the CDR3 is 12 residues. CDR1 is GTSNPN and CDR2 is SVGIG in the germline V gene (reference sequence). Trimming stripped 2 bases from V and 5 bases from J, with 9 bases between. CDR3 DNA: TGTGCCTGGAGTCAGGGTGGGACTGAAGCTTTCTTT. Translated, it gives CAWSQGGTEAFF.